The 24 T cell receptor beta chains in this list originate from one sample, sequenced in a study of blood T cells in healthy people across ages. A second PCR, run for about 7 to 11 cycles, used a sample-barcoded 5' primer plus a J-beta primer mix. MiXCR, applied by TCRdb to the 5' RACE reads, yields one record per CDR3 protein. The table shows 750,000 to 950,000 distinct CDR3 sequences, with roughly 28% occurring only once. These sequences were also reported in another study, on T cells of mothers and their children.

Sequencing was performed on blood. Receptors were obtained from a woman aged 40 to 50 in good health.

This clonotype has a handful of counts. The chain joins TRBV20-1 to TRBJ1-5; 11 nucleotides match TRBD1. Trimming cost V 5 bases and J 7 bases; bases outside gene matches: 10. The V gene's germline CDR1 is DFQATT and CDR2 SNEGSKA (reference sequence). CDR3 size: 15 residues. The CDR3 coding sequence is TGCAGTGCTTCGGACAGGGGGCAAGGTGAACAGCCCCAGCATTTT. This translates into CSASDRGQGEQPQHF.

This clonotype was counted a few times. The rearrangement links TRBV20-1 to TRBJ2-7; no reliable D call. The V gene lost 3 bases and the J gene lost 1 base, with 22 bases spanning the gap. Germline CDR1 and CDR2: DFQATT and SNEGSKA (reference sequence). This CDR3 comprises 17 residues. The CDR3 region has the DNA TGCAGTGCTAGGGATCAGCCCGCGTCCAGCCCATCCTACGAGCAGTACTTC. It translates to CSARDQPASSPSYEQYF.

CDR3 sequence: CASSVPGGNEQFF. The CDR3 DNA reads as TGTGCCAGCAGCGTTCCAGGGGGCAATGAGCAGTTCTTC. The chain joins TRBV12-3 or TRBV12-4 to TRBJ2-1, with 7 bases identical to TRBD1. The CDR3 has 13 residues. V trimming: 6 bases; J trimming: 6 bases; junction bases outside the gene matches: 5.

At least ten counts were recorded for this clonotype. This chain connects TRBV27 to TRBJ2-1; TRBD2 matches 10 bases. V was pared by 3 bases and J by 6 bases, with 14 bases of the junction left unmatched. Germline-derived CDR1 and CDR2 are MNHEY and SMNVEV (reference sequence). The CDR3 is made up of 18 amino acids. The CDR3 loop is CASSFGTARSGGGNEQFF. CDR3 in DNA: TGTGCCAGCAGTTTTGGAACGGCGCGGAGCGGGGGGGGCAATGAGCAGTTCTTC.

There are a few counts of this clonotype. J is TRBJ2-3 and V is TRBV3-1; D uncertain. Between the trimmed V and J ends, which lost 5 bases and 9 bases, there was a span of 12 bases. The CDR3 runs 12 residues. Germline V gives CDR1 LGHDT, CDR2 YNNKEL (reference sequence). CDR3 sequence: CASSLELVTQYF. The CDR3 coding sequence is TGTGCCAGCAGCTTGGAGCTAGTCACGCAGTATTTT.

The chain links TRBV5-1 to TRBJ1-2, with D unclear. The CDR3 loop spans 15 amino acids. V was trimmed by 4 bases and J by 6 bases, leaving 19 bases between them. CDR1 and CDR2 from the germline V gene are SGHRS and YFSETQ. The CDR3 DNA reads as TGCGCCAGCAGCCTCCGATCCGCAGACTTAAATGGCTACACCTTC. Translation: CASSLRSADLNGYTF.

This clonotype was seen a handful of times. This chain connects TRBV7-3 to TRBJ2-1; 11 bases align to TRBD2. The ends lost 3 bases at V and 9 bases at J; junction bases unmatched: 7. Germline-derived CDR1 and CDR2 are SGHTA and FQGTGA. The CDR3 contains 15 residues. This CDR3 reads CASSLLAGGSGEQFF. CDR3 in DNA: TGTGCCAGCAGCTTGCTAGCGGGGGGCAGTGGTGAGCAGTTCTTC.

Notes on this clonotype: A much larger clone lies one base from this, so it may be a read error. V usage is TRBV20-1 and J usage is TRBJ2-5; TRBD2 is a possible D gene (7 bases). The J call could be wrong; TRBJ2-7 is a better fit for the DNA end. CDR1 is DFQATT, CDR2 SNEGSKA, per germline (reference sequence). This CDR3 comprises 14 residues. This chain's CDR3 is CSVNGEGDYNEQYF. The DNA of the CDR3 is TGCAGTGTTAACGGGGAGGGGGACTACAACGAGCAGTACTTC.

The rearrangement uses TRBV7-8 and TRBJ2-5; possibly TRBD1 for D (6 bases). V was pared by 7 bases and J by 0 bases, with 18 bases between. Germline CDR1 reads SGHVS; CDR2 reads FQNEAQ. The CDR3 is 16 amino acids. The CDR3 spells CASITDRSTHQETQYF. The CDR3 DNA is TGTGCCAGCATCACGGACAGAAGTACCCACCAAGAGACCCAGTACTTC.

The chain combines TRBV5-1 with TRBJ2-2, with D possibly being TRBD1 or TRBD2 (5 bases each). V shed 7 bases and J shed 7 bases, with 11 bases lying between them. Germline V gene lookup returns CDR1 SGHRS and CDR2 YFSETQ. The CDR3 spans 12 residues. The CDR3 protein is CASGEGNGELFF. The CDR3, as DNA: TGCGCCAGCGGTGAGGGGAACGGGGAGCTGTTTTTT. Together with reference TRBV5-1 and TRBJ2-2, the CDR3 gives the full variable domain: KAGVTQTPRYLIKTRGQQVTLSCSPISGHRSVSWYQQTPGQGLQFLFEYFSETQRNKGNFPGRFSGRQFSNSRSEMNVSTLELGDSALYLCASGEGNGELFFGEGSRLTVL.

There are a few counts of this clonotype. The rearrangement joins TRBV12-3 or TRBV12-4 to TRBJ1-5; D call uncertain. The germline V and J ends were trimmed by 5 bases and 3 bases, with 17 bases remaining between them. This CDR3 has 16 residues. CDR3: CASSPWLLAPNQPQHF. In DNA, the CDR3 is TGTGCCAGCAGTCCTTGGTTACTTGCTCCCAATCAGCCCCAGCATTTT.

Of note for this clonotype: The junction departs from germline at one end; a sequencing error may be responsible. The rearrangement links TRBV5-1 to TRBJ1-2, with 9 bases fitting TRBD1. The CDR3 extends over 15 amino acids. Germline lookup yields CDR1 SGHRS and CDR2 YFSETQ. CDR3 nucleotides: TGCACCAGCAGCTCGGGACAGGGTATTGGCTATGGCTACACCTTC. Translation gives CTSSSGQGIGYGYTF.

As concerns this clonotype: A junction boundary mismatches the germline segment, possibly from a read error. V usage is TRBV7-2 and J usage is TRBJ1-1, with a tentative D call TRBD1 (6 bases). The V gene's germline CDR1 is SGHTA and CDR2 FQGNSA. This CDR3 has 13 amino acids. CDR3 bases: TGTGCCGGCAGCTTGGACAGTTGGATTGAAGCTTTCTTT. It translates to CAGSLDSWIEAFF.

In regard to this clonotype: A much larger clone is a single base away; this may be a read error. V usage is TRBV3-1 and J usage is TRBJ2-7, with a possible D match to TRBD1 (6 bases). V lost 1 base to trimming and J lost 7 bases, with 17 bases between them. The CDR3 is made up of 15 amino acids. Germline CDR1 and CDR2: LGHDT and YNNKEL (reference sequence). The CDR3 nucleotides read TGTGCCAGCAGCCAAGTGAACAGGGTACTCGATGAGCAGTACTTC. Amino acids: CASSQVNRVLDEQYF.

This clonotype was detected only once. The genes are TRBV7-2 and TRBJ2-1, with D perhaps matching TRBD1 (5 bases). The CDR3 runs to 15 residues. Germline assignment: CDR1 SGHTA and CDR2 FQGNSA. Trimming shortened V by 1 base and J by 5 bases, and 12 bases separated the two germline ends. The CDR3 nucleotides are TGTGCCAGCAGCTTAGTAATGGGGCCGAACAATGAGCAGTTCTTC. This translates into CASSLVMGPNNEQFF.

The V call is TRBV14, the J call TRBJ2-7; 10 bases fit TRBD2. The CDR3 spans 13 residues. Germline V lookup: CDR1 SGHDN, CDR2 FVKESK. The junction had 1 base not matched to a gene; V was cut back by 5 bases and J by 3 bases. CDR3 residues: CASSWTSGYEQYF. The DNA for the CDR3 is TGTGCCAGCAGCTGGACTAGCGGCTACGAGCAGTACTTC.

This chain uses TRBV5-5 with TRBJ2-5; 9 bases match TRBD1. The CDR3 extends over 14 amino acids. Trimming removed 1 base from V and 3 bases from J; junction bases left unmatched: 1. CDR1 and CDR2 (germline): SGHKS, YYEKEE (reference sequence). Written as DNA, the CDR3 is TGTGCCAGCAGCTTGCGGACAGGGGAAGAGACCCAGTACTTC. Amino acids: CASSLRTGEETQYF. Looking up the rest from reference TRBV5-5 and TRBJ2-5 gives the full variable domain: DAGVTQSPTHLIKTRGQQVTLRCSPISGHKSVSWYQQVLGQGPQFIFQYYEKEERGRGNFPDRFSARQFPNYSSELNVNALLLGDSALYLCASSLRTGEETQYFGPGTRLLVL.

The chain couples TRBV28 to TRBJ1-1, with TRBD1 matching 7 bases. The trim removed 5 bases at V and 4 bases at J, leaving 10 bases unmatched. This CDR3 comprises 15 residues. The germline gives CDR1 MDHEN, CDR2 SYDVKM. CDR3 sequence: CASSPPRQGGTEAFF. The CDR3 DNA reads TGTGCCAGCAGTCCTCCTCGACAGGGAGGCACTGAAGCTTTCTTT.

This chain links TRBV27 with TRBJ1-5, with D hard to call. The CDR3 contains 14 residues. Trimming shortened V by 0 bases and J by 4 bases, and 7 bases separated the two germline ends. CDR1 is MNHEY, CDR2 SMNVEV, per germline (reference sequence). CDR3 loop: CASSLSHRNQPQHF. The CDR3 DNA is TGTGCCAGCAGTTTATCGCACAGAAATCAGCCCCAGCATTTT.

The table lists this clonotype with many counts. This chain connects TRBV9 to TRBJ2-5; tentatively, D is TRBD1 (5 bases). The germline V gene encodes CDR1 SGDLS and CDR2 YYNGEE. CDR3 length: 14 amino acids. Trimming left V 4 bases short and J 0 bases short, with 10 bases between. CDR3 residues: CASSPPGNQETQYF. The CDR3 DNA reads TGTGCCAGCAGCCCCCCAGGGAACCAAGAGACCCAGTACTTC.

This clonotype occurred many times. The CDR3 region has the DNA TGTGCCAGCAGTTTGATTAGCGGGGGAAGGTACGAGCAGTACTTC. Its protein product is CASSLISGGRYEQYF. J is TRBJ2-7 and V is TRBV28; 9 positions match TRBD2. Germline CDR1 MDHEN, CDR2 SYDVKM. The CDR3 is 15 amino acids. V lost 3 bases, J lost 4 bases, and 7 bases stayed unmatched.

This clonotype was recorded a few times. The chain employs TRBV5-1 and TRBJ2-3, with 8 bases fitting TRBD2. In germline, CDR1 is SGHRS, CDR2 YFSETQ. The CDR3 has 16 amino acids. V trimming: 2 bases; J trimming: 3 bases; junction bases outside the gene matches: 8. The CDR3 region has the DNA TGCGCCAGCAGCTTTACGGGACTAGTGGATACAGATACGCAGTATTTT. Protein: CASSFTGLVDTDTQYF.

This clonotype has ten or more counts. The V call is TRBV18, the J call TRBJ2-7, with a possible D match to TRBD1 (5 bases). V shed 3 bases and J shed 6 bases, with 12 bases lying between them. CDR3 length equals 13 residues. Germline CDR1 and CDR2: KGHSH and LQKENI. The CDR3 loop is CASSPLTQGEQYF. The CDR3 nucleotides read TGTGCCAGCTCACCTCTCACCCAGGGCGAGCAGTACTTC.

J is TRBJ1-2 and V is TRBV2; perhaps TRBD1 as D (6 bases). The V end lost 4 bases, the J end lost 2 bases, and 26 bases lay between the germline ends. Germline assignment: CDR1 SNHLY and CDR2 FYNNEI. The CDR3 length is 19 residues. CDR3 nucleotides: TGTGCCAGCAGTGGGATCACAGGGAATTTGAAACTTTTCAACTATGGCTACACCTTC. Protein: CASSGITGNLKLFNYGYTF. The whole variable domain, remainder taken from reference TRBV2 and TRBJ1-2, is EPEVTQTPSHQVTQMGQEVILRCVPISNHLYFYWYRQILGQKVEFLVSFYNNEISEKSEIFDDQFSVERPDGSNFTLKIRSTKLEDSAMYFCASSGITGNLKLFNYGYTFGSGTRLTVV.